This T cell receptor (beta chain) came from a study of human T cells and chemical hapten exposure. The time point is: patch test 2, 6 weeks after DPC sensitization. Treatment denoted: therapeutic diphenylcyclopropenone sensitization with weekly scalp DPC. Whole-study findings and limits: There was no change with DPC sensitization in TCRs above 1 in 1000 frequency.

CDR1 and CDR2 (germline): MGHRA, YSYEKL. V lost 2 bases, J lost 11 bases, and 15 bases lay in between. This CDR3 has 13 residues. TCRdb fed the RACE reads into MiXCR, producing one record per CDR3 protein. The sample holds under 450,000 distinct CDR3 sequences, over 6% seen once. This clonotype occurred many times. Its specificity is not known. The sequenced sample was whole blood, obtained in connection with sensitization to the hapten diphenylcyclopropenone (DPC). This clonotype was obtained from a woman between 18 and 30 years old with alopecia areata. Some clones in this sample may be carry-over from other donors' samples. The chain recombines TRBV4-1 with TRBJ1-1; a possible D gene is TRBD1 (6 bases). DNA of the CDR3: TGCGCCAGCAGCCAACCTGACAGGACCTACGCTTTCTTT. This codes for CASSQPDRTYAFF.